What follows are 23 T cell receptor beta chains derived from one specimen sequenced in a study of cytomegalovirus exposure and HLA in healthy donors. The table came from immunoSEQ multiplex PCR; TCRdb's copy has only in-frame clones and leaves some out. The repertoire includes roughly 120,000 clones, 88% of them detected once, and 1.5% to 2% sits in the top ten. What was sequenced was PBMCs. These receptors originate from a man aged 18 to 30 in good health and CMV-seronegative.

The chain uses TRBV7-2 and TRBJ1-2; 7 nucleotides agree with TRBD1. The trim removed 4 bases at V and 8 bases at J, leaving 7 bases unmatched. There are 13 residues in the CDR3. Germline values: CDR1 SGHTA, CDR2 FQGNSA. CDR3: CASSSFTGVGYTF. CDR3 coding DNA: TGTGCCAGCAGCTCATTCACAGGGGTCGGCTACACCTTC.

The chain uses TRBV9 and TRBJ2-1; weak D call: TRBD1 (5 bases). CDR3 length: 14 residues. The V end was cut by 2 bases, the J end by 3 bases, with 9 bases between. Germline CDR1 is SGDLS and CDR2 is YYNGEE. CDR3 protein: CASSVAGNYNEQFF. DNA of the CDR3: TGTGCCAGCAGCGTGGCAGGGAACTACAATGAGCAGTTCTTC.

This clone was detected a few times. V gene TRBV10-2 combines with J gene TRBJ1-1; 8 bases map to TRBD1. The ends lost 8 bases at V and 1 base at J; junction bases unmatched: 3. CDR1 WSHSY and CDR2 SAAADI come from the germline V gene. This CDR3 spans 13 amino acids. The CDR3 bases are TGCGCCAGCGCGGACAGGGAGAACACTGAAGCTTTCTTT. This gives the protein CASADRENTEAFF.

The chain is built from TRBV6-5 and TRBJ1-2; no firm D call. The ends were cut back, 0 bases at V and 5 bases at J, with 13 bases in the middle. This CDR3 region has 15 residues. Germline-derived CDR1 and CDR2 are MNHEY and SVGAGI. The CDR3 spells CASSYSARIGYGYTF. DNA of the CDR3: TGTGCCAGCAGTTACTCTGCCAGGATTGGATATGGCTACACCTTC.

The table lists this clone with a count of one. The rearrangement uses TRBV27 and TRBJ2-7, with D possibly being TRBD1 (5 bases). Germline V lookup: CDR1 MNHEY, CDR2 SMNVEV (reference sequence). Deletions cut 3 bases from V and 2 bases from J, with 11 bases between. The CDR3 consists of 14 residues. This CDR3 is CASSFRVGTYEQYF. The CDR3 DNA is TGTGCCAGCAGTTTCAGGGTTGGGACCTACGAGCAGTACTTC.

The CDR3: CASSEWQTGSNEKLFF. CDR3 in DNA: TGTGCCAGCAGTGAATGGCAGACAGGGTCTAATGAAAAACTGTTTTTT. This chain connects TRBV2 to TRBJ1-4; 7 bases line up with TRBD1. The J segment lost 3 bases and the V segment lost 2 bases, leaving 6 bases of the junction unmatched. The germline CDR1 and CDR2 sequences are SNHLY and FYNNEI. The CDR3 consists of 16 residues.

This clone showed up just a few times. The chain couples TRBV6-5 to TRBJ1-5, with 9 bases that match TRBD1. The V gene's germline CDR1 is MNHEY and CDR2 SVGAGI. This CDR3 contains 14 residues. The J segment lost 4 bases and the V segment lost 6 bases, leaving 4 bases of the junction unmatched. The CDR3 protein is CASRGGQGNQPQHF. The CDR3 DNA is TGTGCCAGCAGGGGCGGACAGGGGAATCAGCCCCAGCATTTT.

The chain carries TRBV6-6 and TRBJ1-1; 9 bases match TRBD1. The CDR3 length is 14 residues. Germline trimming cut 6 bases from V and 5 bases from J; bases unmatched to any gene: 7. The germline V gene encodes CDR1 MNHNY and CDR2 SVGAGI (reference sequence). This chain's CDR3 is CASRETGGGTEAFF. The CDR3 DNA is TGTGCCAGCAGAGAGACAGGGGGAGGAACTGAAGCTTTCTTT.

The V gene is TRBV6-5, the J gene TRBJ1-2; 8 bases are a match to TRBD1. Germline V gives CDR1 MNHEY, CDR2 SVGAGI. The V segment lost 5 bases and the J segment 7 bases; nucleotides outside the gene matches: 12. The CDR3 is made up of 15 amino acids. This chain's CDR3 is CASSPTGTGTSGYTF. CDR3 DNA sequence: TGTGCCAGCAGTCCAACCGGGACAGGTACAAGTGGCTACACCTTC.

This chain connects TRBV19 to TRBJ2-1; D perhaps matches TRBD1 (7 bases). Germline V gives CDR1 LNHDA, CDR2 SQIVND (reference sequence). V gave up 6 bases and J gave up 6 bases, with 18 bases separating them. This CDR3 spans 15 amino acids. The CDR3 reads CASRTQGGAVNEQFF. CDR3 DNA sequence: TGTGCCAGTAGAACTCAGGGGGGAGCGGTCAATGAGCAGTTCTTC. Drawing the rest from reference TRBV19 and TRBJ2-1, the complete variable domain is DGGITQSPKYLFRKEGQNVTLSCEQNLNHDAMYWYRQDPGQGLRLIYYSQIVNDFQKGDIAEGYSVSREKKESFPLTVTSAQKNPTAFYLCASRTQGGAVNEQFFGPGTRLTVL.

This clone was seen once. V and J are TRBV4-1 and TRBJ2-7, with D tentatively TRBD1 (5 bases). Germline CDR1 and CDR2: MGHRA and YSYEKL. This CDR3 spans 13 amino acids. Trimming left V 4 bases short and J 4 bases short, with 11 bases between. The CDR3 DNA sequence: TGCGCCAGCAGCCCCCCAGGGTTGTACGAGCAGTACTTC. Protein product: CASSPPGLYEQYF.

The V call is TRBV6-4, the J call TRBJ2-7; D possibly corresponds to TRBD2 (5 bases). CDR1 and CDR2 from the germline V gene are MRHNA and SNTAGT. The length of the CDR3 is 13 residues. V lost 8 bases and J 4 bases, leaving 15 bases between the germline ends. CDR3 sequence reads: CASYELETYEQYF. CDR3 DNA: TGTGCCAGCTATGAACTAGAGACTTACGAGCAGTACTTC.

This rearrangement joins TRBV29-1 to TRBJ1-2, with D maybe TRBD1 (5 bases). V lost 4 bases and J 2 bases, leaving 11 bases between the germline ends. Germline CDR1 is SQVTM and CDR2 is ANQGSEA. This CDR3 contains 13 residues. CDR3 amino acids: CSVGGTGNYGYTF. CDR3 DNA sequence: TGCAGCGTTGGAGGAACAGGAAACTATGGCTACACCTTC.

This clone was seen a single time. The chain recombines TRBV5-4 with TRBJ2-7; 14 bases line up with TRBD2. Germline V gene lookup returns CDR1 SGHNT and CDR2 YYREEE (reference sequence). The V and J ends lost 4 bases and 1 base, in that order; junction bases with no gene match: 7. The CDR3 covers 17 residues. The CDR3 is CASSKTSGGVLSYEQYF. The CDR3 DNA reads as TGTGCCAGCAGCAAGACTAGCGGGGGGGTTCTATCCTACGAGCAGTACTTC.

Written as DNA, the CDR3 is TGTGCCACCAGCGGAGGACTAGCGGTTCAAGAGACCCAGTACTTC. Protein: CATSGGLAVQETQYF. The rearrangement joins TRBV15 to TRBJ2-5; TRBD2 matches 10 bases. V was pared by 5 bases and J by 2 bases, with 5 bases of the junction left unmatched. Germline assignment: CDR1 LNHNV and CDR2 YYDKDF (reference sequence). The CDR3 has 15 amino acids.

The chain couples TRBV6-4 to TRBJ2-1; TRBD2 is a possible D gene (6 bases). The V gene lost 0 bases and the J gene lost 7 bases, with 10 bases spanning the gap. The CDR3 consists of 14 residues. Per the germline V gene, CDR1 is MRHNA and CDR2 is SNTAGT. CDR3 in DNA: TGTGCCAGCAGTGACTCGGAGGGGCTTAATGAGCAGTTCTTC. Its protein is CASSDSEGLNEQFF.

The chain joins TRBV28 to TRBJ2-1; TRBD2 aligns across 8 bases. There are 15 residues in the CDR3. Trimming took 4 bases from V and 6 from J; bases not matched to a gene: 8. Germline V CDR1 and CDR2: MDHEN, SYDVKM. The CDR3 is CASSYRRTSINEQFF. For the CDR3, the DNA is TGTGCCAGCAGTTATCGTCGGACTAGCATCAATGAGCAGTTCTTC.

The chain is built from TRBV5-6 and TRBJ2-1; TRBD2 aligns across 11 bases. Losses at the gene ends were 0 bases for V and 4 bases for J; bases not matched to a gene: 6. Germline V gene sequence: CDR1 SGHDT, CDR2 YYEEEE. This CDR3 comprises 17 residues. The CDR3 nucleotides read TGTGCCAGCAGCTTGGGTGCCCTAGCGGGGGGTTACAATGAGCAGTTCTTC. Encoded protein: CASSLGALAGGYNEQFF.

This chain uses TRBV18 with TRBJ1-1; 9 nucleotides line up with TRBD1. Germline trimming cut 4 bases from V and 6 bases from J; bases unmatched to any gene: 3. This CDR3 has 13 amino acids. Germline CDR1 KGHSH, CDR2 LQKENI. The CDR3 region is CASSLDRGPEAFF. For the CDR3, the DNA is TGTGCCAGCTCACTGGACAGGGGACCTGAAGCTTTCTTT.

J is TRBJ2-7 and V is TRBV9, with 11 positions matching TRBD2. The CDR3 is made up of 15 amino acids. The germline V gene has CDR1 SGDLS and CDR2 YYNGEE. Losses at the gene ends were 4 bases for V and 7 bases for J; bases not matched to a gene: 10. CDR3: CASSHTSGRGSEQYF. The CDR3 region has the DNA TGTGCCAGCAGCCATACTAGCGGGAGAGGGAGTGAGCAGTACTTC. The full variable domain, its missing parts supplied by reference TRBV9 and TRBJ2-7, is DSGVTQTPKHLITATGQRVTLRCSPRSGDLSVYWYQQSLDQGLQFLIQYYNGEERAKGNILERFSAQQFPDLHSELNLSSLELGDSALYFCASSHTSGRGSEQYFGPGTRLTVT.

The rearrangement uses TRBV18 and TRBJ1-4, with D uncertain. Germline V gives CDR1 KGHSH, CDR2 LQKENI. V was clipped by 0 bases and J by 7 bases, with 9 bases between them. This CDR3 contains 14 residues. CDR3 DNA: TGTGCCAGCTCACCACCGGTGGAGGCTGAAAAACTGTTTTTT. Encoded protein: CASSPPVEAEKLFF.

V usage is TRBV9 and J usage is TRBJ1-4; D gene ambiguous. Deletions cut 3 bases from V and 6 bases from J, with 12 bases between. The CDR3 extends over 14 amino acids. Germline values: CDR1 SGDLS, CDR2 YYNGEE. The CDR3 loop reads CASSGRGGDEKLFF. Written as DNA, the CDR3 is TGTGCCAGCAGCGGACGGGGAGGAGATGAAAAACTGTTTTTT.

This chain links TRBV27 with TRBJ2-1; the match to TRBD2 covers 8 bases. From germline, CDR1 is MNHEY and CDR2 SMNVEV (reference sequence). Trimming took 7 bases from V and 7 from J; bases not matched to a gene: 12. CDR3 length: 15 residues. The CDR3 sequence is CASTPRGGLGNEQFF. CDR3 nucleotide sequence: TGTGCCAGCACCCCCCGGGGGGGCTTGGGTAATGAGCAGTTCTTC.